This TCR beta chain was sequenced in a study of blood T cell repertoires in COVID-19 (dated by TCRdb to about 2020). Regarding the research as a whole: Samples covering the acute and convalescent phases of COVID-19 were provided by collaborators in the United States, Italy and Spain. The material from the prospective study consisted of cDNA or gDNA derived from T cells, B-cell-depleted T cells, or PBMCs. Deeply sampled blood TCRbeta repertoires from subjects exposed to, actively infected with, or recovered from COVID-19 were included in the dataset. The repertoires were released in a freely available public database intended as a resource for research on the immune response to SARS-CoV-2. Samples came from the ongoing ImmuneRACE study (first 160 participants) plus 1,254 subjects from 6 global collaborators. A de-identified subject ID, COVID-19 status, age in years and sex were almost always included in the sample metadata. Where HLA class I and class II types were available, the types were taken from metadata supplied by the sample provider, not from assay-based typing.

For CDR1 and CDR2, the germline V gene lists SGDLS and YYNGEE. V is reduced by 0 bases and J by 3 bases, leaving a spacing of 12 bases between them. The CDR3, cysteine through phenylalanine, is 15 amino acids long. Just the 45-base CDR3 DNA is kept, in frame starting at base 1. Concerning this clone: Its antigen remains undetermined. Per-base quality was not reported, and no clone a single base away is much larger than it.

General conclusions and limits of the study: The amount of clinical and demographic metadata varied by source and participant and was provided uncurated.

The immunoSEQ Assay, a bias-controlled multiplex PCR, was used to amplify TCRbeta CDR3 regions from genomic DNA. Processing in the source paper ran as follows. The number of nucleated cells in each sample was estimated from the amplification of reference gene primers within the assay. To quantify the absolute abundance of each unique TCRbeta CDR3 rearrangement, sequence reads were collapsed and filtered. For each sample, productive Simpson clonality was calculated as the square root of Simpson's diversity index across productive rearrangements. The clones in this table, taken by TCRdb from immuneACCESS, are in-frame only. Not every clone is retained; where verified, under half of the shortfall comes from an unresolved V gene, and the cause of the rest is unknown. V, J and clone size were drawn from that table, and D and trimming were deduced from the DNA. The sample records just over 650,000 clones, approximately 90% of which are singletons. 0.2% to 0.3% of the sample lies in the top ten.

Whole blood was collected in K2EDTA tubes by collaborating institutions according to the institutions' own protocols. For TCRbeta analysis, collaborators shipped samples as frozen whole blood, isolated PBMCs, or DNA extracted from either of those sample types. The sample was peripheral blood. This TCR was sampled from a woman between 18 and 30 years old with acute or convalescent COVID-19. The chain links TRBV9 with TRBJ1-1, with no confidently assigned D gene. The nucleotide sequence is TGTGCCAGCAGCGTAGCCCCTGGACTAGACACTGAAGCTTTCTTT. The encoded protein is CASSVAPGLDTEAFF.